The clone carrying this TCR beta chain came up a few times. The CDR3 is 13 amino acids. The germline CDR1 and CDR2 sequences are SQVTM and ANQGSEA. V lost 5 bases and J lost 0, with 8 bases in between. This sample stems from a study of blood T cell repertoires in COVID-19. As for the study in general: Sites in the United States, Italy and Spain provided acute and convalescent COVID-19 samples. The cDNA or gDNA used as material had been derived from T cells, B-cell-depleted T cells, or PBMCs.

Participants were aged about 18 to 89 years from 24 US areas. Original processing notes: For nucleated cells, counts were estimated from reference gene primer amplification. Clones were sequenced by immunoSEQ multiplex PCR, and TCRdb holds only the in-frame ones, with some missing. V and J calls and clone size are those listed in that table; D and trimming were worked out from the DNA. The sample has around 250,000 clones; almost 85% are singletons. The specimen sequenced was PBMCs or T cells enriched from blood (not recorded which). The chain is built from TRBV29-1 and TRBJ1-3; unclear D gene. The receptor comes from a woman aged 50 to 60 with acute COVID-19. As DNA, the CDR3 is TGCAGCGTTCGGGTTTCCTCTGGAAACACCATATATTTT. Protein: CSVRVSSGNTIYF.